The clone carrying this TCR beta chain was detected a few times. Its cognate antigen is unknown. Amplified TCR beta CDR3 regions came from RNA transcripts. Researchers ran a first-round RT-PCR on the TCR CDR3 using the HTBI primer set. Using its own MiXCR run on the multiplex PCR reads, TCRdb lists one record per CDR3 protein. Among 500,000 to 600,000 distinct CDR3 sequences listed, about 46% were seen once. The CDR3 sequence is 14 residues long. V was clipped by 4 bases and J by 6 bases; unmatched bases: 6. Germline CDR1 is SGHRS and CDR2 is YFSETQ. Uncontrolled infection, other autoimmune disease, pregnancy or lactation excluded patients. This specimen belongs to a study of T cells in Graves' hyperthyroidism and ophthalmopathy. Overall study results and limits: Most clonotypes expanded in the thyroid (above 0.001) were also present in blood.

The receptor comes from an adult woman with Graves' disease, either hyperthyroidism or ophthalmopathy (not recorded which). The V and J genes are TRBV5-1 and TRBJ1-1, with 10 bases that match TRBD1. Input material: peripheral blood or thyroid tissue (not recorded which). The CDR3 region is CASSPRDRGAEAFF. The CDR3 DNA reads TGCGCCAGCAGCCCACGGGACAGGGGAGCTGAAGCTTTCTTT.